This T cell receptor beta chain was documented in a study of T cell responses to AZD1222 COVID-19 vaccine. Regarding this clone: Its antigen is still unknown.

TCRdb keeps only in-frame clones here, not all; method: immunoSEQ multiplex PCR. The data contain 70,000 to 95,000 clones, 85% to 90% of them singletons. Notes on the study in general: CD4 TCRs linked to vaccination spanned spike, dominating at 160-218 and 743-854.

Germline CDR1 and CDR2: SGHRS and YFSETQ. The CDR3 loop spans 16 amino acids. After removal of 3 bases from V and 0 bases from J, the junction contained 8 bases not matched to a gene. Source: peripheral blood, taken on day 0 of MenACWY control vaccination. This chain uses TRBV5-1 with TRBJ2-7, with TRBD2 matching 8 bases. The TCR sequence derives from an adult in good health. CDR3 coding DNA: TGCGCCAGCAGCTCCACCTTAGCGGGATTCTCCTACGAGCAGTACTTC. This translates into CASSSTLAGFSYEQYF.